A selection of T cell receptor beta chains follows, all from one sample in a study of cytomegalovirus exposure and HLA in healthy donors. Sequencing was performed with immunoSEQ multiplex PCR; in TCRdb, only in-frame clones are kept and a portion is missing. This table has about 93,000 clones, about 79% appearing once. The sequenced material came from PBMCs. Source of these receptors: a man aged 50-59 years in good health and CMV-seronegative. The conserved cysteine and the conserved F or W are not part of the CDR3 here. Size values are once, few and many counts, or a class for expanded clones, and some rows have none.

V: TRBV6-5; size: NA; J: TRBJ1-2; CDR3: ASARQGTQNYGYT
V: TRBV7-7; size: NA; J: TRBJ2-3; CDR3: ASSSGTSRTDTQY
V: TRBV27; size: NA; J: TRBJ1-4; CDR3: ASSNQGRGVANEKLF
V: TRBV6-6; size: NA; J: TRBJ2-7; CDR3: ASSFLAENSDEQY
V: TRBV5-1; size: NA; J: TRBJ2-7; CDR3: ASSSLSGAHYEQY
V: TRBV4-2; size: NA; J: NA; CDR3: ASSQDTGGASLEQY
V: TRBV28; size: NA; J: TRBJ2-3; CDR3: ASSKPGGAGTDTQY
V: TRBV4-2; size: NA; J: TRBJ2-7; CDR3: ASSQDVAGGYEQY
V: TRBV18; size: NA; J: TRBJ1-1; CDR3: ASSTTGGNTEAF
V: TRBV7-9; size: NA; J: TRBJ2-1; CDR3: SSSLVGLAGEVVF
V: TRBV7-3; size: NA; J: TRBJ1-1; CDR3: ASSAQGAPTEAF
V: TRBV19; size: once; J: TRBJ2-3; CDR3: ASSIGGRIDYDTQY
V: TRBV2; size: few; J: TRBJ1-1; CDR3: ASYYGGTEAF
V: TRBV27; size: once; J: NA; CDR3: ASSLGRARDEQY
V: TRBV27; size: NA; J: TRBJ2-3; CDR3: ASARDFRTDTQY
V: TRBV7-8; size: NA; J: TRBJ2-1; CDR3: ASSLRLAGGSEDNEQF
V: TRBV29-1; size: NA; J: TRBJ2-7; CDR3: SVEGFGSSDYEQY
V: TRBV6-1; size: NA; J: TRBJ1-1; CDR3: ASSLNGEEDAEAF